The 19 T cell receptor beta chains below all came from one sample that was sequenced in a study of read filtering for tumor transcriptome and immune sequencing. From 300 to 450 ng of RNA, a library with molecular barcoded alpha/delta and beta/gamma adaptors was made. TCRdb fed the reads into MiXCR, producing one record per CDR3 protein. The table has more than 35,000 distinct CDR3 sequences, approximately 12% seen once; the top ten hold around 35%. Sequencing used a population of CD138-negative cells sorted from bone marrow. Every receptor here comes from a donor over 35 with multiple myeloma.

There are many counts of this clonotype. This chain uses TRBV28 with TRBJ2-5; weak D call: TRBD2 (6 bases). Per germline, CDR1 MDHEN and CDR2 SYDVKM. Trimming removed 5 bases from V and 4 bases from J, with 20 bases in between. CDR3 length equals 16 residues. Here the CDR3 reads CASSPPRGRVAETQYF. CDR3 DNA: TGTGCCAGCAGTCCCCCGCGGGGAAGGGTAGCAGAGACCCAGTACTTC. Full variable domain (rest looked up from reference TRBV28 and TRBJ2-5): DVKVTQSSRYLVKRTGEKVFLECVQDMDHENMFWYRQDPGLGLRLIYFSYDVKMKEKGDIPEGYSVSREKKERFSLILESASTNQTSMYLCASSPPRGRVAETQYFGPGTRLLVL.

This clonotype was detected a few times. This could be a read error, since a much larger clone is one nucleotide away. V and J are TRBV10-3 and TRBJ1-5; unclear D gene. The CDR3 spans 15 residues. V was pared by 2 bases and J by 6 bases, with 14 bases between. CDR1 is ENHRY, CDR2 SYGVKD, per germline. CDR3 nucleotides: TGTGCCATCAGTGAGCCCCGACTCAGCGGTCAGCCCCAGCATTTT. This sequence encodes CAISEPRLSGQPQHF.

Many counts were recorded for this clonotype. The rearrangement joins TRBV9 to TRBJ2-7; no clear D. Germline CDR1 reads SGDLS; CDR2 reads YYNGEE. The CDR3 length is 14 residues. Trimming left V 4 bases short and J 4 bases short, with 15 bases between. CDR3 sequence: CASSPQVGPYEQYF. CDR3 bases: TGTGCCAGCAGCCCCCAGGTGGGTCCATACGAGCAGTACTTC.

The chain combines TRBV5-5 with TRBJ2-4; D is unclear. This CDR3 contains 15 residues. Germline V gene data show CDR1 as SGHKS and CDR2 as YYEKEE (reference sequence). Trimming took off 2 bases at V and 9 bases at J, with 18 bases between the two ends. The CDR3 spells CASSFLVQRYGIQYF. The CDR3 nucleotides read TGTGCCAGCAGCTTTTTAGTGCAGAGGTATGGCATTCAGTACTTC. The full variable domain, rest sourced from reference TRBV5-5 and TRBJ2-4, is DAGVTQSPTHLIKTRGQQVTLRCSPISGHKSVSWYQQVLGQGPQFIFQYYEKEERGRGNFPDRFSARQFPNYSSELNVNALLLGDSALYLCASSFLVQRYGIQYFGAGTRLSVL.

This clonotype was found many times. The V and J genes are TRBV15 and TRBJ2-1; 7 positions match TRBD1. V dropped 6 bases and J dropped 8; count of bases not matched to a gene: 10. This CDR3 is built from 14 residues. Germline loops: CDR1 LNHNV, CDR2 YYDKDF (reference sequence). CDR3 residues: CATRADRTDYEQFF. CDR3 nucleotides: TGTGCCACCAGGGCGGACAGGACGGATTATGAGCAGTTCTTC.

This clonotype has ten or more counts. V gene TRBV3-1 combines with J gene TRBJ1-5; D is unresolved. The V gene lost 0 bases and the J gene lost 5 bases, with 8 bases spanning the gap. The CDR3 contains 14 residues. CDR1 LGHDT and CDR2 YNNKEL come from the germline V gene (reference sequence). In nucleotides, the CDR3 is TGTGCCAGCAGCCAAGAGCGGGAGGATCAGCCCCAGCATTTT. Residues: CASSQEREDQPQHF. Combining the CDR3 with reference TRBV3-1 and TRBJ1-5 gives the whole variable domain DTAVSQTPKYLVTQMGNDKSIKCEQNLGHDTMYWYKQDSKKFLKIMFSYNNKELIINETVPNRFSPKSPDKAHLNLHINSLELGDSAVYFCASSQEREDQPQHFGDGTRLSIL.

This clonotype was recorded a few times. V gene TRBV3-1 combines with J gene TRBJ1-4; 8 nucleotides match TRBD1. V was pared by 2 bases and J by 8 bases, with 7 bases of the junction left unmatched. In germline, CDR1 is LGHDT, CDR2 YNNKEL (reference sequence). This CDR3 spans 15 amino acids. CDR3 region: CASSQRQGWGEKLFF. The CDR3 DNA is TGTGCCAGCAGCCAAAGACAGGGGTGGGGCGAAAAACTGTTTTTT.

As regards this clonotype: This may be a read error, as it is one base from a much larger clone. The CDR3 does not close with the conserved phenylalanine or tryptophan, likely indicating a read error. CDR3 loop: CASSIYSHNQPQHS. The DNA for the CDR3 is TGTGCCAGTAGTATTTACTCGCACAATCAGCCCCAGCATTCT. This sequence joins TRBV19 and TRBJ1-5; D remains ambiguous. With 3 bases removed from V and 3 bases from J, the gap between germline ends came to 9 bases. The germline V gene encodes CDR1 LNHDA and CDR2 SQIVND (reference sequence). The CDR3 loop spans 14 amino acids.

This clonotype was seen at least ten times. V gene TRBV7-3 combines with J gene TRBJ2-2; D is possibly TRBD2 (6 bases). Trimming took 3 bases from V and 1 from J, leaving 12 bases between them. This CDR3 region has 16 residues. The V gene's germline CDR1 is SGHTA and CDR2 FQGTGA. CDR3 amino acids: CASSLKGLENTGELFF. The CDR3 DNA sequence: TGTGCCAGCAGCTTGAAGGGACTGGAGAACACCGGGGAGCTGTTTTTT.

Remarks on this clonotype: A much larger clone lies one base from this, so it may be a read error. The rearrangement uses TRBV12-3 or TRBV12-4 and TRBJ2-7; D unclear. This CDR3 is built from 12 residues. V lost 6 bases and J 5 bases, leaving 11 bases between the germline ends. The CDR3: CASSRNSHEQYF. The CDR3 DNA follows: TGTGCCAGCAGCCGGAACAGCCACGAGCAGTACTTC.

This clonotype was found many times. V is TRBV5-1 and J is TRBJ2-1, with D uncertain. The CDR3 consists of 15 residues. From germline, CDR1 is SGHRS and CDR2 YFSETQ. Trimming stripped 0 bases from V and 0 bases from J, with 7 bases between. The CDR3 region has the DNA TGCGCCAGCAGCTTGGCTGGGGACTCCTACAATGAGCAGTTCTTC. This gives the protein CASSLAGDSYNEQFF.

This clonotype was recorded at least ten times. The chain employs TRBV3-1 and TRBJ2-1, with TRBD2 matching 13 bases. The CDR3 has 16 residues. The germline gives CDR1 LGHDT, CDR2 YNNKEL (reference sequence). Germline trimming cut 1 base from V and 9 bases from J; bases unmatched to any gene: 6. CDR3 coding DNA: TGTGCCAGCAGCCAAGCCGGACTAGCGGGGGTGACTGAGCAGTTCTTC. It encodes CASSQAGLAGVTEQFF.

The sample holds a few counts of this clonotype. In nucleotides, the CDR3 is TGTGCCAGTAGTCTGACGAGTACCCGGCCTGAAGCTTTCTTT. The encoded protein is CASSLTSTRPEAFF. The chain links TRBV19 to TRBJ1-1, with D uncertain. This CDR3 comprises 14 residues. V was shortened by 5 bases and J by 6 bases, with 16 bases between the two germline ends. Germline assignment: CDR1 LNHDA and CDR2 SQIVND (reference sequence).

This clonotype was observed many times. The chain is built from TRBV6-6 and TRBJ1-1; D is ambiguous. The V end was cut by 6 bases, the J end by 1 base, with 9 bases between. This CDR3 spans 13 amino acids. Looked up from germline, CDR1 is MNHNY and CDR2 is SVGAGI (reference sequence). The CDR3 DNA reads TGTGCCAGCAGAGCAGGATGGAACACTGAAGCTTTCTTT. It codes for CASRAGWNTEAFF.

This chain uses TRBV6-4 with TRBJ2-1, with 9 bases fitting TRBD2. The V segment lost 3 bases and the J segment 2 bases; nucleotides outside the gene matches: 5. There are 16 residues in the CDR3. Germline V gene sequence: CDR1 MRHNA, CDR2 SNTAGT. CDR3 amino acids: CASSDGGGATYNEQFF. CDR3 in DNA: TGTGCCAGCAGTGATGGCGGGGGGGCCACCTACAATGAGCAGTTCTTC.

In its sample, this clonotype was seen many times. The genes are TRBV20-1 and TRBJ2-2; D perhaps matches TRBD2 (5 bases). V was pared by 3 bases and J by 6 bases, with 17 bases between. The germline CDR1 and CDR2 sequences are DFQATT and SNEGSKA (reference sequence). The CDR3 is 15 amino acids. The DNA of the CDR3 is TGCAGTGCTAGGCCTCCCTGGGATAGCGCCGGGGAGCTGTTTTTT. The encoded protein is CSARPPWDSAGELFF.

This clonotype was seen repeatedly, ten times or more. This rearrangement joins TRBV18 to TRBJ1-4; D call uncertain. Germline CDR1 is KGHSH and CDR2 is LQKENI. CDR3 size: 13 residues. V lost 2 bases to trimming and J lost 4 bases, with 5 bases between them. The CDR3 nucleotides read TGTGCCAGCTCACCAGGCCTTAATGAAAAACTGTTTTTT. It encodes CASSPGLNEKLFF.

The chain is built from TRBV20-1 and TRBJ2-3, with D possibly matching TRBD1 (6 bases). Germline-derived CDR1 and CDR2 are DFQATT and SNEGSKA (reference sequence). This CDR3 comprises 14 residues. V was cut by 3 bases and J by 1 base, with 11 bases left in between. The CDR3 DNA reads TGCAGTGCTAGCGTCGCAGGGGGCACAGATACGCAGTATTTT. Translating gives CSASVAGGTDTQYF.

This clonotype was observed a single time. Sequence at one end of the junction differs from germline and may be a read error. J is TRBJ2-3 and V is TRBV5-1; D uncertain. The CDR3 consists of 11 residues. CDR1 and CDR2 (germline): SGHRS, YFSETQ. CDR3 DNA sequence: TGCGCCAGCAGCGTAACGGATAGGCAGTATTTT. Its protein is CASSVTDRQYF. The entire variable domain, with the rest obtained from reference TRBV5-1 and TRBJ2-3, is as follows: KAGVTQTPRYLIKTRGQQVTLSCSPISGHRSVSWYQQTPGQGLQFLFEYFSETQRNKGNFPGRFSGRQFSNSRSEMNVSTLELGDSALYLCASSVTDRQYFGPGTRLTVL.